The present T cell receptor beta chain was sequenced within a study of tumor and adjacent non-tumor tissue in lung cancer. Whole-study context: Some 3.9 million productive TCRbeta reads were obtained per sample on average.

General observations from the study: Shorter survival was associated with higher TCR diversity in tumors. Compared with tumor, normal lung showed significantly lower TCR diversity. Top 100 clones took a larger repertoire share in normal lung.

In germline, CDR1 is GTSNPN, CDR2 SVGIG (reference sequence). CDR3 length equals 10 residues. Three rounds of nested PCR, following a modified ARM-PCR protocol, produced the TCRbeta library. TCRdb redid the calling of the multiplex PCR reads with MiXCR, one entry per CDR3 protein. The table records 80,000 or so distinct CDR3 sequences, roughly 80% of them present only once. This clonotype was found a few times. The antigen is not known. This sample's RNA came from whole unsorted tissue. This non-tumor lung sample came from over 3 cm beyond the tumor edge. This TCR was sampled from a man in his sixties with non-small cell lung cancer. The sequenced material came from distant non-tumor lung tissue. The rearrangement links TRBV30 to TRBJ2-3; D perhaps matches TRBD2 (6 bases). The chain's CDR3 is CMRGGDTQYF. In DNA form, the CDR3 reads TGTATGCGGGGCGGGGATACGCAGTATTTT. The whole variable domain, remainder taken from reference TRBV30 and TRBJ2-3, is SQTIHQWPATLVQPVGSPLSLECTVEGTSNPNLYWYRQAAGRGLQLLFYSVGIGQISSEVPQNLSASRPQDRQFILSSKKLLLSDSGFYLCMRGGDTQYFGPGTRLTVL.